The source of this T cell receptor beta chain is a study of CD8 T cells in ankylosing spondylitis. The study, taken as a whole, reports: Within matched ankylosing spondylitis synovial fluid, disease-linked clones were reportedly significantly enriched.

MiXCR, applied by TCRdb to the 5' RACE reads, yields one record per CDR3 protein. The sample comprises tens of thousands of distinct CDR3 sequences, less than 3% of which are singletons, and 7.7% rests with the top ten. This clonotype has at least ten counts. Its target is not known. V shed 3 bases, J shed 6 bases, and the junction held 11 bases outside the gene matches. The CDR3 has 18 amino acids. The V gene's germline CDR1 is SGDLS and CDR2 YYNGEE. The sequencing input was blood, either unsorted or a sorted T cell fraction (not recorded which). The receptor's source is a female donor with ankylosing spondylitis or in good health (not recorded which). This chain connects TRBV9 to TRBJ1-6, with 11 bases that match TRBD1. CDR3 sequence: CASSDHESGTGGNSPLHF. In DNA form, the CDR3 reads TGTGCCAGCAGCGACCACGAGTCGGGGACAGGGGGTAATTCACCCCTCCACTTT.